This T cell receptor (beta chain) was recovered during a study of T cells in women clearing cervical HPV infection. Whole-study findings and limits: CIN3+ cases had significantly higher TCR richness than controls; evenness did not differ.

The table came from immunoSEQ multiplex PCR; TCRdb's copy has only in-frame clones and leaves some out. This table lists roughly 20,000 clones. Each participant carried one incident cervical HPV16 infection only. Concerning this clone: What it binds is not known. Coverage ceases 3 residues before the CDR3 finishes, and the germline J gene fills in the end.

The V gene's germline CDR1 is LNHDA and CDR2 SQIVND (reference sequence). CDR3 length: 17 amino acids. The ends lost 4 bases at V and 6 bases at J; junction bases unmatched: 12. The chain combines TRBV19 with TRBJ2-1; 10 bases fit TRBD2. Sequences were obtained from blood buffy coat. This receptor was identified in a woman aged 18 to 75 with a cervical HPV16 infection that either progressed to CIN3+ or cleared (not recorded which). The part of the CDR3 DNA that was read is TGTGCCAGTAGTAGCCCAGCGGGGGGGCTGAGCACCAATGAG. Amino acid sequence: CASSSPAGGLSTNE. The full CDR3 sequence reads CASSSPAGGLSTNEQFF.